This TCR beta chain was documented in a study of technical replicates of blood from several donors. Trimming at V came to 0 bases and at J to 4 bases, leaving 4 bases not matched to a gene. The length of the CDR3 is 15 residues. Germline V gene data show CDR1 as SGDLS and CDR2 as YYNGEE. Produced via immunoSEQ multiplex PCR; TCRdb's table is partial and in-frame only. This sample has under 85,000 clones; approximately 96% occur once, and the top ten carry less than 0.35%. The rearrangement joins TRBV9 to TRBJ2-1; TRBD2 agrees at 7 bases. The specimen was T cells isolated from PBMCs. The TCR comes from a human donor in good health. Here the CDR3 reads CASSVGLAVYNEQFF. The CDR3 bases are TGTGCCAGCAGCGTAGGGCTAGCGGTTTACAATGAGCAGTTCTTC.